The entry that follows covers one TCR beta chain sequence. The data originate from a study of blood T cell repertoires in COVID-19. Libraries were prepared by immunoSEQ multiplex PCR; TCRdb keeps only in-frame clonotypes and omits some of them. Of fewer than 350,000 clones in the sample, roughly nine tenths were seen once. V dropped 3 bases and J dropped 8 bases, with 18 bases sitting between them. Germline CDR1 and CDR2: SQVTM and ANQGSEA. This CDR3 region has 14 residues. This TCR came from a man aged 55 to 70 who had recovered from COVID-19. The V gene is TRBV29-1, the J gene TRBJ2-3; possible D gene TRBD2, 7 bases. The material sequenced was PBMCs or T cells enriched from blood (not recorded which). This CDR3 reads CSVDRAGEGGTQYF. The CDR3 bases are TGCAGCGTTGACCGGGCGGGAGAGGGGGGTACGCAGTATTTT.